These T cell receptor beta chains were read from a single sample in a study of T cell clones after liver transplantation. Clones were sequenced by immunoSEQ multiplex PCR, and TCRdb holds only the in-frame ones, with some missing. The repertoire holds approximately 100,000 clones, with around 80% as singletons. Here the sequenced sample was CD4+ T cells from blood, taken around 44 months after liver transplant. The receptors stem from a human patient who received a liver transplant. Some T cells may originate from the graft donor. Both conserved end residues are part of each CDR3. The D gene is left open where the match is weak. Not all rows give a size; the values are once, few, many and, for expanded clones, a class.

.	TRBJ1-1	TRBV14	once	CASSQEQAATTEAFF	TGTGCCAGCAGCCAAGAACAGGCGGCCACCACTGAAGCTTTCTTT
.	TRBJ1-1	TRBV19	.	CASSIQGTNTEAFF	TGTGCCAGTAGTATCCAGGGGACGAACACTGAAGCTTTCTTT
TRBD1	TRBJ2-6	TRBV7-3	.	CASSTGGAGANVLTF	TGTGCCAGCAGCACAGGGGGCGCTGGGGCCAACGTCCTGACTTTC
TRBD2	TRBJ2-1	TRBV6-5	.	CASSYSIAGGPFEQFF	TGTGCCAGCAGTTACTCGATCGCGGGAGGGCCGTTTGAGCAGTTCTTC
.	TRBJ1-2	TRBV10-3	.	CAISGENYGYTF	TGTGCCATCAGTGGGGAGAACTATGGCTACACCTTC
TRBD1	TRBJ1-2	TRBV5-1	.	CASSSGQGAGNYGYTF	TGCGCCAGCAGCTCTGGACAGGGGGCCGGTAACTATGGCTACACCTTC
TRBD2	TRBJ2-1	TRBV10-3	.	CAISAGLAAIETGEQFF	TGTGCCATCAGCGCGGGACTAGCGGCCATCGAGACAGGAGAGCAGTTCTTC
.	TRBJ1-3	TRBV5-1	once	CASSPSLGNTIYF	TGCGCCAGCAGCCCAAGCCTGGGAAACACCATATATTTT
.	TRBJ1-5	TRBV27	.	CASSNGGPQHF	TGTGCCAGCAGTAACGGAGGGCCCCAGCATTTT
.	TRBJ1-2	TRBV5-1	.	CASSLSSYGYTF	TGCGCCAGCAGCTTGAGCAGCTATGGCTACACCTTC
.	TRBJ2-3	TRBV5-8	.	CASSLPTSTDTQYF	TGTGCCAGCAGCTTACCAACTAGCACAGATACGCAGTATTTT
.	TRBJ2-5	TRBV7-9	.	CASSLDGIQETQYF	TGTGCCAGCAGCTTAGACGGAATCCAAGAGACCCAGTACTTC
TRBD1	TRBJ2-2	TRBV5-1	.	CASSFGTGKTGELFF	TGCGCCAGCAGCTTCGGGACAGGGAAAACCGGGGAGCTGTTTTTT
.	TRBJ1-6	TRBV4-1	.	CASSQEVRNRVGSPLHF	TGCGCCAGCAGCCAAGAGGTCCGGAACAGGGTAGGCTCACCCCTCCACTTT
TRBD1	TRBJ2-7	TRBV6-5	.	CASSYSTGAFYEQYF	TGTGCCAGCAGTTACTCTACAGGGGCTTTCTACGAGCAGTACTTC
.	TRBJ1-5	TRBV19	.	CASRSTGTSNQPQHF	TGTGCCAGTAGATCCACCGGGACGAGCAATCAGCCCCAGCATTTT
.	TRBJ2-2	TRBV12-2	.	CASRSPGLAGGPNTGELFF	TGTGCAAGTCGCTCCCCTGGACTAGCGGGGGGGCCTAACACCGGGGAGCTGTTTTTT
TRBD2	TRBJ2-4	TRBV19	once	CASSYGTSGGKNIQYF	TGTGCCAGTAGTTACGGAACTAGCGGGGGCAAAAACATTCAGTACTTC
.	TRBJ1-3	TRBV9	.	CASSDSGNTIYF	TGTGCCAGCAGTGACTCTGGAAACACCATATATTTT
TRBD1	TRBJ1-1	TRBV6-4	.	CASSAAEGAGEAFF	TGTGCCAGCAGCGCAGCCGAGGGGGCTGGTGAAGCTTTCTTT
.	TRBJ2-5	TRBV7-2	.	CASSFWTDQETQYF	TGTGCCAGCAGCTTCTGGACAGACCAAGAGACCCAGTACTTC
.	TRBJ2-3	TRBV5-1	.	CASSPRTRDTQYF	TGCGCCAGCAGCCCTCGGACAAGAGATACGCAGTATTTT
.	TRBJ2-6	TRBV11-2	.	CASSPLPGAGANVLTF	TGTGCCAGCAGCCCTCTTCCCGGGGCAGGGGCCAACGTCCTGACTTTC
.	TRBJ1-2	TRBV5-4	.	CASSLEGQGYGYTF	TGTGCCAGCAGCTTGGAGGGTCAGGGCTATGGCTACACCTTC
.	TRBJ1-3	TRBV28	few	CASSVRAGNTIYF	TGTGCCAGCAGTGTCCGGGCCGGTAACACCATATATTTT
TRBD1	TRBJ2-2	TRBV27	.	CASSGRGRTGELFF	TGTGCCAGCAGTGGCAGGGGGCGCACCGGGGAGCTGTTTTTT
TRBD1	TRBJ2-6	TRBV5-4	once	CASSPTGDGANVLTF	TGTGCCAGCAGCCCCACAGGGGACGGGGCCAACGTCCTGACTTTC
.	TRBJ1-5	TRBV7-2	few	CASSFRNQPQHF	TGTGCCAGCAGCTTCCGAAATCAGCCCCAGCATTTT
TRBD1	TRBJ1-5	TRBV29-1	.	CSVRTGDQPQHF	TGCAGCGTCCGGACAGGGGATCAGCCCCAGCATTTT
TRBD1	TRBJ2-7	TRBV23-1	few	CASSRTGFVLGQYF	TGCGCCAGCAGTCGGACAGGGTTTGTCTTAGGGCAGTACTTC
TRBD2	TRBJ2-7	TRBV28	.	CASRPSLANSYEQYF	TGTGCCAGCAGACCCTCACTAGCGAACTCCTACGAGCAGTACTTC
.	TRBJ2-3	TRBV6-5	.	CASRLTDTQYF	TGTGCCAGCAGGCTGACAGATACGCAGTATTTT
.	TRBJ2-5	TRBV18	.	CASSPGLQETQYF	TGTGCCAGCTCACCGGGGCTCCAAGAGACCCAGTACTTC
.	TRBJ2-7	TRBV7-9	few	CASSLRMAGEQYF	TGTGCCAGCAGCCTCCGGATGGCCGGCGAGCAGTACTTC
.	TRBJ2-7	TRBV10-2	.	CASSESDWEQYF	TGCGCCAGCAGTGAGTCAGATTGGGAGCAGTACTTC
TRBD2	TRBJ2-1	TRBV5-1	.	CASSLGVAGGHEQFF	TGCGCCAGCAGCTTGGGAGTAGCGGGGGGCCATGAGCAGTTCTTC
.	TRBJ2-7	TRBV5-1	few	CASSLEGSRYEQYF	TGCGCCAGCAGCTTGGAGGGGTCCCGCTACGAGCAGTACTTC
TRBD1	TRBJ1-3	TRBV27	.	CASRLDRSSGNTIYF	TGTGCCAGCAGACTGGACAGGAGCTCTGGAAACACCATATATTTT
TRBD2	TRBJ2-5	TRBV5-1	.	CASSWGLAVSSGETQYF	TGCGCCAGCAGCTGGGGACTAGCGGTTAGTTCGGGAGAGACCCAGTACTTC
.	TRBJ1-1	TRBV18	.	CASSPRRGGWTEAFF	TGTGCCAGCTCACCACGGCGCGGAGGGTGGACTGAAGCTTTCTTT
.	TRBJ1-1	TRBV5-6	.	CASSLFGRTDMVTEAFF	TGTGCCAGCAGCTTGTTCGGGCGGACCGACATGGTCACTGAAGCTTTCTTT
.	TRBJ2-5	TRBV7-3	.	CASSRAGADQETQYF	TGTGCCAGCAGCAGGGCTGGGGCCGACCAAGAGACCCAGTACTTC
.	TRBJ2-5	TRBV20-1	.	CSARRLANHF	TGCAGTGCTCGACGTCTAGCAAATCACTTC
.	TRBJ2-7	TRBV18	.	CASSPHPTAEQYF	TGTGCCAGCTCACCACATCCGACGGCCGAGCAGTACTTC
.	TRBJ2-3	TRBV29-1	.	CSVGDLADTQYF	TGCAGCGTTGGGGATTTGGCAGATACGCAGTATTTT
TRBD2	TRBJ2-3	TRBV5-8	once	CASSFSGRIVRWSDTQYF	TGTGCCAGCAGCTTTAGCGGGAGAATTGTACGTTGGTCAGATACGCAGTATTTT
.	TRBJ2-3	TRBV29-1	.	CSVDRGATTDTQYF	TGCAGCGTTGACAGGGGAGCTACCACAGATACGCAGTATTTT
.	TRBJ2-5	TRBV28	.	CASSRTVSAGRQETQYF	TGTGCCAGCAGTCGGACAGTTTCGGCAGGGCGGCAAGAGACCCAGTACTTC
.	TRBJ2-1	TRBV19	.	CASSIEVGRDWIYNEQFF	TGTGCCAGTAGTATAGAAGTCGGCCGGGACTGGATCTACAATGAGCAGTTCTTC